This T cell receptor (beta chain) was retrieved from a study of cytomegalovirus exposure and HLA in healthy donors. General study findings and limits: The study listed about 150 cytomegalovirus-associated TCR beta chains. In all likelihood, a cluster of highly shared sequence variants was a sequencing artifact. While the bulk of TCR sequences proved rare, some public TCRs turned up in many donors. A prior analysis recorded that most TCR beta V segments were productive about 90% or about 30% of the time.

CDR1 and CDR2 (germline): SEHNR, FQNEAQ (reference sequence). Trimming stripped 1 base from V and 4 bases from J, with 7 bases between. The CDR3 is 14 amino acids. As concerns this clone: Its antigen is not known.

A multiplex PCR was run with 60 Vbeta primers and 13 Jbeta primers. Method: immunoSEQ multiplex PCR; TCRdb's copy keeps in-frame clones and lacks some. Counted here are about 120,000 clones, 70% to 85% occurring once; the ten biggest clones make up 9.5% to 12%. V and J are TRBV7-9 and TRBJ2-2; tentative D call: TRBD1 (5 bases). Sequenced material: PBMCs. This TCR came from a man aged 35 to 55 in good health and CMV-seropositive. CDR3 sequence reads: CASSLVGATGELFF. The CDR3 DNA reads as TGTGCCAGCAGCTTAGTAGGGGCCACCGGGGAGCTGTTTTTT.